Shown below are 19 T cell receptor beta chains from a single sample sequenced in a study of T-cell memory formation after mild COVID-19. TCRdb reprocessed the 5' RACE reads via MiXCR and lists one record per CDR3 protein. The repertoire holds some 350,000 distinct CDR3 sequences, with 10% to 15% as singletons. Source material: PBMCs or a T cell subset sorted from them (not recorded which). Source of these receptors: a man aged 18 to 29 who had mild COVID-19 (a few samples of this study predate the infection). Cell type and time point are not known.

The chain links TRBV4-3 to TRBJ2-1, with a tentative D call TRBD1 (6 bases). Trimming pared 4 bases from V and 7 bases from J, leaving 11 bases between. The length of the CDR3 is 13 residues. Germline lookup yields CDR1 LGHNA and CDR2 YSLEER. This CDR3 is CASSRLQGNEQFF. As DNA, the CDR3 is TGCGCCAGCAGCCGGCTCCAGGGGAATGAGCAGTTCTTC.

This clonotype was counted a few times. The chain joins TRBV6-6 to TRBJ2-2, with D uncertain. The ends were cut back, 5 bases at V and 2 bases at J, with 6 bases in the middle. This CDR3 spans 13 amino acids. Germline CDR1 is MNHNY and CDR2 is SVGAGI (reference sequence). CDR3: CASSHQNTGELFF. The CDR3 bases are TGTGCCAGCAGTCACCAAAACACCGGGGAGCTGTTTTTT.

A few counts support this clonotype. The V gene is TRBV6-6, the J gene TRBJ1-1; no definite D call. Germline lookup yields CDR1 MNHNY and CDR2 SVGAGI (reference sequence). The CDR3 runs to 16 residues. V lost 5 bases and J lost 2, with 18 bases in between. Here the CDR3 reads CASSASRTAFNTEAFF. The CDR3 nucleotides read TGTGCCAGCAGTGCATCCAGAACAGCTTTTAACACTGAAGCTTTCTTT.

This clonotype has just a few counts. V is TRBV6-5 and J is TRBJ1-4; maybe TRBD1 (5 bases). V lost 6 bases and J lost 8, with 7 bases in between. Per germline, CDR1 MNHEY and CDR2 SVGAGI. The CDR3 spans 11 residues. The chain's CDR3 is CASRAGEKLFF. In DNA, the CDR3 is TGTGCCAGCAGGGCAGGGGAAAAACTGTTTTTT.

The rearrangement uses TRBV5-5 and TRBJ2-5; 7 nucleotides align to TRBD1. The V segment lost 4 bases and the J segment 6 bases; nucleotides outside the gene matches: 21. Germline CDR1 is SGHKS and CDR2 is YYEKEE (reference sequence). The CDR3 covers 18 residues. The DNA for the CDR3 is TGTGCCAGCAGCGCAAGAGGCGAGACAGGGTATGCGGTGAAGACCCAGTACTTC. It codes for CASSARGETGYAVKTQYF.

This clonotype was seen a few times. The chain combines TRBV9 with TRBJ2-3; the D is unclear. Germline V gene lookup returns CDR1 SGDLS and CDR2 YYNGEE. Between the trimmed V and J ends, which lost 5 bases and 4 bases, there was a span of 11 bases. The CDR3 is 13 residues long. This CDR3 is CASSASSSDTQYF. CDR3 DNA: TGTGCCAGCAGTGCTTCGAGTTCAGATACGCAGTATTTT. Full variable domain (remainder filled in from reference TRBV9 and TRBJ2-3): DSGVTQTPKHLITATGQRVTLRCSPRSGDLSVYWYQQSLDQGLQFLIQYYNGEERAKGNILERFSAQQFPDLHSELNLSSLELGDSALYFCASSASSSDTQYFGPGTRLTVL.

The chain links TRBV5-1 to TRBJ2-6; 7 nucleotides line up with TRBD1. This CDR3 is 15 amino acids long. V shed 3 bases, J shed 2 bases, and the junction held 2 bases outside the gene matches. Germline V gives CDR1 SGHRS, CDR2 YFSETQ. This chain's CDR3 is CASSSTGAGANVLTF. The DNA for the CDR3 is TGCGCCAGCAGCTCTACAGGGGCTGGGGCCAACGTCCTGACTTTC. Looking up the rest from reference TRBV5-1 and TRBJ2-6 gives the full variable domain: KAGVTQTPRYLIKTRGQQVTLSCSPISGHRSVSWYQQTPGQGLQFLFEYFSETQRNKGNFPGRFSGRQFSNSRSEMNVSTLELGDSALYLCASSSTGAGANVLTFGAGSRLTVL.

In this sample, this clonotype turned up many times. The DNA for the CDR3 is TGTGCCAGCAGCTTAGATACGGGGACTGAAGCTTTCTTT. Its translation: CASSLDTGTEAFF. The chain joins TRBV7-2 to TRBJ1-1; D not certain. Trimming removed 1 base at V and 5 bases at J, with 8 bases between. Looked up from germline, CDR1 is SGHTA and CDR2 is FQGNSA. The CDR3 consists of 13 residues.

The chain couples TRBV12-3 or TRBV12-4 to TRBJ2-5, with 10 bases identical to TRBD2. J gave up 2 bases and V 6 bases, and 6 bases lay outside the gene matches. There are 15 residues in the CDR3. The CDR3 sequence: CASRHSGGRQETQYF. The CDR3 nucleotides read TGTGCCAGCAGACATAGCGGGGGGCGACAAGAGACCCAGTACTTC.

The chain has TRBV11-2 and TRBJ1-1; 8 nucleotides line up with TRBD1. The CDR3 sequence is 15 residues long. The V gene's germline CDR1 is SGHAT and CDR2 FQNNGV. Germline trimming cut 5 bases from V and 0 bases from J; bases unmatched to any gene: 5. The CDR3 region is CASSPRTGMNTEAFF. The CDR3 DNA follows: TGTGCCAGCAGCCCTCGGACAGGGATGAACACTGAAGCTTTCTTT.

This sequence joins TRBV19 and TRBJ1-2; D unclear. The CDR3 is 14 residues long. The V end lost 9 bases, the J end lost 4 bases, and 18 bases lay between the germline ends. The germline CDR1 and CDR2 sequences are LNHDA and SQIVND (reference sequence). CDR3 protein: CASRGEAYSYGYTF. The CDR3, as DNA: TGTGCCAGCCGCGGGGAGGCCTACTCCTATGGCTACACCTTC.

The chain employs TRBV7-9 and TRBJ1-1; 8 positions agree with TRBD1. This CDR3 is 14 amino acids long. CDR1 is SEHNR and CDR2 is FQNEAQ in the germline V gene (reference sequence). V dropped 6 bases and J dropped 0; count of bases not matched to a gene: 3. CDR3 nucleotide sequence: TGTGCCAGCAGACCAGGGGGCCTGAACACTGAAGCTTTCTTT. It codes for CASRPGGLNTEAFF.

This clonotype was counted between two and nine times. This chain uses TRBV4-1 with TRBJ2-3; 7 bases agree with TRBD2. Germline V gene lookup returns CDR1 MGHRA and CDR2 YSYEKL. This CDR3 contains 13 residues. The trim removed 1 base at V and 13 bases at J, leaving 8 bases unmatched. The CDR3 protein is CASSQGSGTMEYF. DNA of the CDR3: TGCGCCAGCAGCCAAGGATCGGGGACTATGGAGTATTTT.

A few counts support this clonotype. The chain recombines TRBV18 with TRBJ2-5; D may be TRBD1 (6 bases). Trimming shortened V by 3 bases and J by 2 bases, and 10 bases separated the two germline ends. The length of the CDR3 is 14 residues. Per the germline V gene, CDR1 is KGHSH and CDR2 is LQKENI. The CDR3 DNA follows: TGTGCCAGCTCACCTAAGACAGGACAAGAGACCCAGTACTTC. Translating gives CASSPKTGQETQYF.

This chain joins TRBV15 and TRBJ2-7; TRBD1 matches at 8 bases. The V segment lost 1 base and the J segment 5 bases; nucleotides outside the gene matches: 7. This CDR3 has 15 residues. Germline CDR1 LNHNV, CDR2 YYDKDF (reference sequence). This chain's CDR3 is CATSRVQQGDHEQYV. DNA of the CDR3: TGTGCCACCAGCAGAGTCCAACAGGGGGACCACGAGCAGTACGTC.

This chain links TRBV7-2 with TRBJ2-7, with 11 bases matching TRBD2. V lost 1 base and J lost 11; bases outside the gene matches: 10. In germline, CDR1 is SGHTA, CDR2 FQGNSA. CDR3 length: 15 residues. CDR3 region: CASSLEDLAGGYEYF. The CDR3 bases are TGTGCCAGCAGCTTAGAGGACCTAGCGGGGGGCTACGAGTACTTC.

The chain uses TRBV7-9 and TRBJ2-4; D call uncertain. The V end was cut by 0 bases, the J end by 2 bases, with 8 bases between. This CDR3 is built from 15 residues. From germline, CDR1 is SEHNR and CDR2 FQNEAQ (reference sequence). The chain's CDR3 is CASSLAWGSKNIQYF. The CDR3 nucleotides are TGTGCCAGCAGCTTAGCGTGGGGTTCCAAAAACATTCAGTACTTC.

This rearrangement joins TRBV5-1 to TRBJ1-5, with a weak D call TRBD1 (5 bases). The CDR3 loop spans 15 amino acids. Trimming pared 6 bases from V and 4 bases from J, leaving 17 bases between. Per germline, CDR1 SGHRS and CDR2 YFSETQ. The CDR3 spells CASTPGPGPNQPQHF. The CDR3 DNA sequence: TGCGCCAGCACCCCCGGACCGGGACCTAATCAGCCCCAGCATTTT.

This clonotype has a handful of counts. J is TRBJ2-5 and V is TRBV24-1, with a weak D call TRBD2 (6 bases). The CDR3 sequence is 13 residues long. Germline assignment: CDR1 KGHDR and CDR2 SFDVKD. Trimming took off 9 bases at V and 5 bases at J, with 15 bases between the two ends. CDR3 DNA sequence: TGTGCCACCGCGGCAGGGAGGACGGAGACCCAGTACTTC. Protein sequence: CATAAGRTETQYF.